These T cell receptor beta chains were read from a single sample in a study of blood T cell repertoires in COVID-19. Sequenced by immunoSEQ multiplex PCR; TCRdb stores in-frame clones only, minus some. This sample has tens of thousands of clones, with approximately 84% found just once. Sequencing was done on a sample of peripheral blood. These receptors all stem from a man in his 70s with acute or convalescent COVID-19. The CDR3 runs from the conserved cysteine through the conserved F or W. D genes are given only for firm matches. Size tells how often a clone was seen (once, few, many) or the class of an expanded clone, and some rows leave it out.

v_call: TRBV18; clone_size: NA; d_call: NA; j_call: TRBJ2-5; cdr3_nt: TGTGCCAGCTCACCTCGGACAGAAGAGACCCAGTACTTC; cdr3_aa: CASSPRTEETQYF
v_call: TRBV20-1; clone_size: NA; d_call: NA; j_call: TRBJ1-5; cdr3_nt: TGCAGTGCTAGTCGGGGGGCCGATAGCAATCAGCCCCAGCATTTT; cdr3_aa: CSASRGADSNQPQHF
v_call: TRBV2; clone_size: NA; d_call: TRBD2; j_call: TRBJ2-5; cdr3_nt: TGTGCCAGCAGTGCTATAGCGGGGGGTCAAGAGACCCAGTACTTC; cdr3_aa: CASSAIAGGQETQYF
v_call: TRBV5-6; clone_size: NA; d_call: TRBD1; j_call: TRBJ1-2; cdr3_nt: TGTGCCAGCAGCCGACCCGGGACAGGGGATTCCTATGGCTACACCTTC; cdr3_aa: CASSRPGTGDSYGYTF
v_call: TRBV27; clone_size: NA; d_call: NA; j_call: TRBJ1-2; cdr3_nt: TGTGCCAGCAGCCGACGCGGGCATGGCTACACCTTC; cdr3_aa: CASSRRGHGYTF
v_call: TRBV30; clone_size: NA; d_call: NA; j_call: TRBJ2-1; cdr3_nt: TGTGCCGGAGGGCGGGCTGAGGGCAATGAGCAGTTCTTC; cdr3_aa: CAGGRAEGNEQFF
v_call: TRBV7-3; clone_size: few; d_call: TRBD1; j_call: TRBJ1-1; cdr3_nt: TGTGCCAGCAGCTTGTACAGGGGACCGAACACTGAAGCTTTCTTT; cdr3_aa: CASSLYRGPNTEAFF
v_call: TRBV5-8; clone_size: NA; d_call: TRBD2; j_call: TRBJ2-7; cdr3_nt: TGTGCCAGCAGTCTTAGCGGGGGGGCCCCCTACGAGCAGTACTTC; cdr3_aa: CASSLSGGAPYEQYF
v_call: TRBV2; clone_size: NA; d_call: NA; j_call: TRBJ2-7; cdr3_nt: TGTGCCAGCAGTGAGGTGGGGCAGCATTCTAGGGGGCAGTACTTC; cdr3_aa: CASSEVGQHSRGQYF
v_call: TRBV19; clone_size: once; d_call: TRBD2; j_call: TRBJ2-3; cdr3_nt: TGTGCCAGTAGTATAGAGGCTAGCGGGGGGGTTGGAGATACGCAGTATTTT; cdr3_aa: CASSIEASGGVGDTQYF
v_call: TRBV12-5; clone_size: NA; d_call: NA; j_call: TRBJ2-1; cdr3_nt: TGTGCTAGTGGGAGGGATTACAATGAGCAGTTCTTC; cdr3_aa: CASGRDYNEQFF
v_call: TRBV27; clone_size: NA; d_call: TRBD2; j_call: TRBJ2-2; cdr3_nt: TGTGCCAGCAAAGGCGGACTAGCGAGGTCCACCGGGGAGCTGTTTTTT; cdr3_aa: CASKGGLARSTGELFF
v_call: TRBV4-3; clone_size: NA; d_call: NA; j_call: TRBJ1-2; cdr3_nt: TGCGCCAGCAGCCAAGTTTGGAGAGAGACTAACTATGGCTACACCTTC; cdr3_aa: CASSQVWRETNYGYTF
v_call: TRBV5-4; clone_size: NA; d_call: NA; j_call: TRBJ2-7; cdr3_nt: TGTGCCAGCAGCTTGAGAGGCGGGGGCATGGAGCAGTACTTC; cdr3_aa: CASSLRGGGMEQYF
v_call: TRBV5-4; clone_size: NA; d_call: TRBD1; j_call: TRBJ2-1; cdr3_nt: TGTGCCAGCAGCTTGATCGGGACAGGGGTTGGCGAGCAGTTCTTC; cdr3_aa: CASSLIGTGVGEQFF
v_call: TRBV9; clone_size: NA; d_call: TRBD2; j_call: TRBJ2-2; cdr3_nt: TGTGCCAGCGCTAGCGGGAGTACCGGGGAGCTGTTTTTT; cdr3_aa: CASASGSTGELFF
v_call: TRBV6-5; clone_size: NA; d_call: TRBD2; j_call: TRBJ2-1; cdr3_nt: TGTGCCAGCGCCCAGACTAGCGGGAAACACAATGAGCAGTTCTTC; cdr3_aa: CASAQTSGKHNEQFF